The entry below gives a single TCR beta chain sequence along with its context. The record originates from a study of control samples from healthy donors and cancer patients. This table comes from immunoSEQ multiplex PCR, and its TCRdb copy is limited to in-frame clones, with some not included. The table lists over 150,000 clones, about 90% of them singletons, with just over 2% in the top ten. The CDR3 is 13 residues long. V dropped 3 bases and J dropped 5 bases, with 10 bases sitting between them. Germline V lookup: CDR1 MNHNS, CDR2 SASEGT. Specimen: blood. The clonotype comes from a middle-aged woman in good health. The chain has TRBV6-1 and TRBJ2-5; D call uncertain. The CDR3 is CASSEAVPETQYF. CDR3 nucleotide sequence: TGTGCCAGCAGTGAGGCCGTCCCGGAGACCCAGTACTTC.